This TCR beta chain was sequenced in a study of cytomegalovirus exposure and HLA in healthy donors. Germline V gene sequence: CDR1 MRHNA, CDR2 SNTAGT. CDR3 length equals 16 residues. The V and J ends lost 2 bases and 8 bases respectively, with 19 bases between them. The primer mix had 60 Vbeta and 13 Jbeta primers. Method: immunoSEQ multiplex PCR; TCRdb's copy keeps in-frame clones and lacks some. Seen here are more than 250,000 clones, 70% to 90% observed once, and the top ten hold less than 2.5%. The chain has TRBV6-4 and TRBJ2-1; D possibly corresponds to TRBD2 (6 bases). This TCR was sampled from a woman between 18 and 30 years old in good health and CMV-seronegative. Sequences were obtained from PBMCs. The CDR3 sequence: CASSDRAGLGYDEQFF. CDR3 DNA: TGTGCCAGCAGTGACAGGGCGGGGCTCGGGTACGATGAGCAGTTCTTC.